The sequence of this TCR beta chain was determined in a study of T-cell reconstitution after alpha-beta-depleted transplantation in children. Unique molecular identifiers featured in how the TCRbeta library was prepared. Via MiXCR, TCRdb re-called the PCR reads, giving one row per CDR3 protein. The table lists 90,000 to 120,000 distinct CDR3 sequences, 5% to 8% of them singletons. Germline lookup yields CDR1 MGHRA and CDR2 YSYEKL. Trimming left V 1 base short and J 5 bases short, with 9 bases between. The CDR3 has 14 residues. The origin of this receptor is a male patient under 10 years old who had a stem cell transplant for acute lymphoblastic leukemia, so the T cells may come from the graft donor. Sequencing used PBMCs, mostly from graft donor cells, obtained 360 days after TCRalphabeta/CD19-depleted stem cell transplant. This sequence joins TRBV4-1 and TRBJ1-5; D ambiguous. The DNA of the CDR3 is TGCGCCAGCAGCCAAGTGGCGGATTATCAGCCCCAGCATTTT. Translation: CASSQVADYQPQHF.